These T cell receptor beta chains were read from a single sample in a study of blood T cell repertoires in COVID-19. The assay was immunoSEQ multiplex PCR, and TCRdb's table has in-frame clones only and misses some. The table has hundreds of thousands of clones, roughly 91% seen once. Material: peripheral blood. Every receptor here comes from a man in his forties with acute or convalescent COVID-19. The CDR3 runs from the conserved cysteine through the conserved F or W. The D gene is left open where the match is weak. Clone size is stated in some rows and not others, as once, few, many or a class when expanded.

TRBV2	TRBD1	TRBJ1-1	13	-	CASSAGTGAAGDF	TGTGCCAGCAGTGCGGGGACAGGGGCCGCCGGGGACTTT
TRBV4-1	TRBD1	TRBJ1-1	13	-	CASRRDRATEAFF	TGCGCCAGCAGACGGGACAGGGCCACTGAAGCTTTCTTT
TRBV11-2	TRBD1	TRBJ2-2	16	-	CASSSNSGQVTGELFF	TGTGCCAGCAGCTCCAACTCGGGACAGGTCACCGGGGAGCTGTTTTTT
TRBV12-1	-	TRBJ1-2	21	-	CASSHPSRDRSPFTTYYGYTF	TGTGCCAGCAGCCACCCGTCCCGGGACAGATCCCCTTTCACTACCTACTATGGCTACACCTTC
TRBV5-4	-	TRBJ1-1	16	-	CASSPRQGGPNTEAFF	TGTGCCAGCAGCCCCAGGCAGGGAGGCCCGAACACTGAAGCTTTCTTT
TRBV7-8	-	TRBJ2-1	17	-	CASSPPRVGLSYNEQFF	TGTGCCAGCAGCCCCCCACGGGTGGGGCTTTCCTACAATGAGCAGTTCTTC
TRBV6-1	TRBD1	TRBJ1-2	15	-	CASSDDRGRAYGYTF	TGTGCCAGCAGTGACGACAGGGGGCGCGCCTATGGCTACACCTTC
TRBV2	-	TRBJ2-1	14	-	CASSGPKRGNEQFF	TGTGCCAGCAGTGGGCCCAAAAGGGGAAATGAGCAGTTCTTC
TRBV29-1	-	TRBJ1-5	10	few	CSVGDQPQHF	TGCAGCGTTGGAGATCAGCCCCAGCATTTT
TRBV12-5	-	TRBJ1-5	16	few	CASGFCREGVCQPQHF	TGTGCTAGTGGTTTCTGTAGGGAGGGAGTGTGTCAGCCCCAGCATTTT
TRBV6-1	-	TRBJ2-7	14	-	CASSDRDFPYEQYF	TGTGCCAGCAGTGATCGGGACTTCCCCTACGAGCAGTACTTC
TRBV5-1	-	TRBJ2-7	14	once	CASSLDPRSYEQYF	TGCGCCAGCAGCTTGGACCCCAGGTCGTACGAGCAGTACTTC
TRBV6-5	TRBD2	TRBJ2-3	15	-	CASSYVGGSTDTQYF	TGTGCCAGCAGTTACGTCGGGGGGAGCACAGATACGCAGTATTTT
TRBV24-1	-	TRBJ2-3	14	few	CATSDRGSTDTQYF	TGTGCCACCAGTGATAGGGGATCCACAGATACGCAGTATTTT
TRBV30	-	TRBJ1-2	15	once	CAWSVLRAFNYGYTF	TGTGCCTGGAGTGTATTGAGGGCCTTTAACTATGGCTACACCTTC
TRBV7-2	-	TRBJ2-3	14	-	CASSPDTFTDTQYF	TGTGCCAGCAGCCCCGACACCTTCACAGATACGCAGTATTTT
TRBV29-1	TRBD1	TRBJ2-7	13	-	CSAQGDRAYEQYF	TGCAGCGCTCAAGGGGACAGGGCCTACGAGCAGTACTTC
TRBV20-1	-	TRBJ2-5	11	-	CSASEEETQYF	TGCAGTGCTAGCGAGGAAGAGACCCAGTACTTC
TRBV20-1	TRBD1	TRBJ1-4	11	-	CSADRERKLFF	TGCAGTGCGGACAGGGAGCGGAAACTGTTTTTT
TRBV11-2	-	TRBJ2-1	14	few	CASSLEQLYNEQFF	TGTGCCAGCAGCTTAGAACAGCTCTACAATGAGCAGTTCTTC
TRBV29-1	-	TRBJ1-4	12	-	CSVEGVGEKLFF	TGCAGCGTGGAGGGAGTCGGTGAAAAACTGTTTTTT
TRBV20-1	-	TRBJ1-1	12	-	CSASRGGTEAFF	TGCAGTGCTAGTAGGGGGGGCACTGAAGCTTTCTTT
TRBV11-2	-	TRBJ1-1	14	-	CASSFGRGNTEAFF	TGTGCCAGCAGCTTTGGCAGGGGGAACACTGAAGCTTTCTTT
TRBV6-1	TRBD1	TRBJ1-4	14	once	CASSDQGASEKLFF	TGTGCCAGCAGTGACCAGGGGGCTAGTGAAAAACTGTTTTTT
TRBV9	TRBD1	TRBJ1-2	15	once	CASSSDRGKWNGYTF	TGTGCCAGCAGCTCCGACAGGGGAAAGTGGAATGGCTACACCTTC
TRBV27	TRBD1	TRBJ2-1	13	-	CASSPYRGREQFF	TGTGCCAGCAGTCCTTACAGGGGGCGGGAGCAGTTCTTC
TRBV6-6	-	TRBJ1-5	15	-	CASSYGTPGNQPQHF	TGTGCCAGCAGTTACGGCACCCCTGGCAATCAGCCCCAGCATTTT
TRBV24-1	-	TRBJ1-5	13	-	CATSQPGGQPQHF	TGTGCCACCAGCCAGCCCGGGGGTCAGCCCCAGCATTTT
TRBV6-5	-	TRBJ2-7	13	-	CASAREQSYEQYF	TGTGCCAGCGCCAGAGAACAGTCCTACGAGCAGTACTTC
TRBV19	-	TRBJ2-7	11	-	CASRAANEQYF	TGTGCCAGTAGGGCGGCCAACGAGCAGTACTTC
TRBV5-1	TRBD1	TRBJ1-4	14	-	CASSLRQGNEKLFF	TGCGCCAGCAGCCTCAGACAGGGGAACGAAAAACTGTTTTTT
TRBV9	-	TRBJ2-1	15	-	CASSPQVGGYNEQFF	TGTGCCAGCAGCCCACAGGTGGGTGGATACAATGAGCAGTTCTTC
TRBV11-3	TRBD2	TRBJ2-3	15	-	CASSLDGTISDTQYF	TGTGCCAGCAGCTTAGATGGGACTATCTCCGATACGCAGTATTTT
TRBV19	-	TRBJ2-2	13	-	CASRTSSTGELFF	TGTGCCAGTAGAACTAGTTCAACCGGGGAGCTGTTTTTT
TRBV12-3/TRBV12-4	-	TRBJ2-5	12	once	CASSPVQETQYF	TGTGCCAGCAGCCCAGTCCAAGAGACCCAGTACTTC
TRBV5-6	-	TRBJ1-1	13	few	CASSPGGNTEAFF	TGTGCCAGCAGTCCGGGAGGGAACACTGAAGCTTTCTTT
TRBV12-3/TRBV12-4	-	TRBJ2-3	13	-	CASSLANTDTQYF	TGTGCCAGCAGTTTGGCCAACACGGATACGCAGTATTTT
TRBV9	TRBD2	TRBJ2-3	17	-	CASSVDKAGGGTDTQYF	TGTGCCAGCAGCGTAGACAAGGCGGGGGGCGGCACAGATACGCAGTATTTT
TRBV3-1/TRBV3-2	-	TRBJ1-3	15	-	CASSQRSRAGNTIYF	TGTGCCAGCAGCCAAAGGAGCAGGGCTGGAAACACCATATATTTT
TRBV5-6	-	TRBJ1-3	15	-	CASSLLGGPGNTIYF	TGTGCCAGCAGCTTGCTGGGGGGGCCTGGAAACACCATATATTTT
TRBV5-4	TRBD1	TRBJ1-2	15	-	CASSLGDRPNYGYTF	TGTGCCAGCAGCTTGGGGGACAGGCCTAACTATGGCTACACCTTC
TRBV7-2	-	TRBJ2-7	15	-	CASSSVASGDYEQYF	TGTGCCAGCAGCTCGGTAGCGAGCGGAGACTACGAGCAGTACTTC
TRBV24-1	TRBD1	TRBJ1-5	13	-	CATSGLTGQPQHF	TGTGCCACCAGTGGCCTGACAGGGCAGCCCCAGCATTTT
TRBV10-3	TRBD1	TRBJ1-1	14	once	CAISGQGVNTEAFF	TGTGCCATCAGTGGACAGGGGGTGAACACTGAAGCTTTCTTT
TRBV5-1	TRBD1	TRBJ1-1	15	once	CASSASLTGHTEAFF	TGCGCCAGCAGCGCAAGTCTGACAGGGCACACTGAAGCTTTCTTT
TRBV5-6	-	TRBJ2-7	16	-	CASSLAEDRGSWEQYF	TGTGCCAGCAGCTTGGCCGAGGACCGGGGATCGTGGGAGCAGTACTTC
TRBV11-2	TRBD2	TRBJ2-3	16	-	CASSLEGSGVTDTQYF	TGTGCCAGCAGCTTAGAGGGGAGCGGGGTCACAGATACGCAGTATTTT
TRBV29-1	-	TRBJ1-2	12	-	CSVRGGNYGYTF	TGCAGCGTTAGGGGCGGTAACTATGGCTACACCTTC
TRBV5-5	TRBD1	TRBJ1-1	15	once	CASSPRQGAKTEAFF	TGTGCCAGCAGCCCCCGACAGGGGGCGAAAACTGAAGCTTTCTTT
TRBV19	-	TRBJ1-5	15	-	CASSWSTYSNQPQHF	TGTGCCAGTAGTTGGTCTACTTATAGCAATCAGCCCCAGCATTTT
TRBV27	-	TRBJ1-2	12	-	CASVNGGGGYTF	TGTGCCAGCGTTAATGGGGGAGGAGGCTACACCTTC
TRBV6-1	TRBD1	TRBJ1-5	14	-	CASSEGQGRQPQHF	TGTGCCAGCAGTGAAGGACAGGGACGCCAGCCCCAGCATTTT
TRBV5-1	-	TRBJ2-3	14	-	CASSGPGGTDTQYF	TGCGCCAGCAGCGGGCCAGGGGGGACAGATACGCAGTATTTT
TRBV7-3	-	TRBJ2-2	13	-	CASSLVAPGELFF	TGTGCCAGCAGCTTAGTTGCGCCCGGGGAGCTGTTTTTT